These 24 T cell receptor beta chains were all obtained from the same sample, sequenced in a study of technical replicates of blood from a handful of donors. This table comes from immunoSEQ multiplex PCR, and its TCRdb copy is limited to in-frame clones, with some not included. The sample consists of approximately 60,000 clones, approximately 86% of them appearing once. Sequenced material: PBMCs. These receptor sequences come from a human donor in good health. Some clones in this sample may be carry-over from other donors' samples.

The V gene is TRBV7-9, the J gene TRBJ1-2; TRBD1 aligns across 7 bases. Germline CDR1 reads SEHNR; CDR2 reads FQNEAQ (reference sequence). Losses at the gene ends were 1 base for V and 4 bases for J; bases not matched to a gene: 3. The CDR3 is made up of 14 amino acids. CDR3 bases: TGTGCCAGCAGCTTAGGGGGACAGATCTATGGCTACACCTTC. This codes for CASSLGGQIYGYTF.

The chain couples TRBV7-2 to TRBJ1-4, with D perhaps matching TRBD1 (5 bases). V was shortened by 4 bases and J by 0 bases, with 12 bases between the two germline ends. The CDR3 runs to 16 residues. Germline assignment: CDR1 SGHTA and CDR2 FQGNSA. In DNA, the CDR3 is TGTGCCAGCAGCTCCCAAACAGGCGCAACTAATGAAAAACTGTTTTTT. This encodes CASSSQTGATNEKLFF.

The chain links TRBV19 to TRBJ2-7; 8 bases line up with TRBD1. Looked up from germline, CDR1 is LNHDA and CDR2 is SQIVND (reference sequence). With V trimmed by 7 bases and J by 6 bases, 11 bases remained unmatched. The CDR3 spans 14 residues. CDR3 bases: TGTGCCAGTACCATTACAGGGGGTGGAGGCGAGCAGTACTTC. Amino acids: CASTITGGGGEQYF.

This CDR3 reads CASSFRAGALRTEAFF. CDR3 DNA: TGTGCCAGCAGCTTTAGGGCAGGGGCCTTACGGACTGAAGCTTTCTTT. The rearrangement links TRBV7-9 to TRBJ1-1; possible D gene TRBD1, 6 bases. This CDR3 comprises 16 residues. The V end lost 3 bases, the J end lost 5 bases, and 19 bases lay between the germline ends. From germline, CDR1 is SEHNR and CDR2 FQNEAQ (reference sequence). Full variable domain (remainder filled in from reference TRBV7-9 and TRBJ1-1): DTGVSQNPRHKITKRGQNVTFRCDPISEHNRLYWYRQTLGQGPEFLTYFQNEAQLEKSRLLSDRFSAERPKGSFSTLEIQRTEQGDSAMYLCASSFRAGALRTEAFFGQGTRLTVV.

J is TRBJ1-1 and V is TRBV11-2; tentative D call: TRBD1 (6 bases). This CDR3 is built from 13 residues. Trimming removed 4 bases from V and 0 bases from J, with 6 bases in between. In germline, CDR1 is SGHAT, CDR2 FQNNGV. The CDR3 protein is CASSWTVNTEAFF. The CDR3 bases are TGTGCCAGCAGCTGGACAGTGAACACTGAAGCTTTCTTT.

This chain joins TRBV7-9 and TRBJ1-1; no reliable D call. The CDR3 runs to 13 residues. Germline-derived CDR1 and CDR2 are SEHNR and FQNEAQ (reference sequence). V was shortened by 1 base and J by 1 base, with 4 bases between the two germline ends. The CDR3 region is CASSLVQNTEAFF. CDR3 nucleotides: TGTGCCAGCAGCTTAGTCCAGAACACTGAAGCTTTCTTT.

The chain uses TRBV9 and TRBJ2-7, with D possibly being TRBD2 (6 bases). Germline CDR1 is SGDLS and CDR2 is YYNGEE. The CDR3 runs 17 residues. V was cut by 4 bases and J by 3 bases, with 23 bases left in between. For the CDR3, the DNA is TGTGCCAGCAGCAGGGGCAACTCGGGACTGGGGGACTACGAGCAGTACTTC. Its translation: CASSRGNSGLGDYEQYF. The complete variable domain, with remaining parts taken from reference TRBV9 and TRBJ2-7, reads DSGVTQTPKHLITATGQRVTLRCSPRSGDLSVYWYQQSLDQGLQFLIQYYNGEERAKGNILERFSAQQFPDLHSELNLSSLELGDSALYFCASSRGNSGLGDYEQYFGPGTRLTVT.

J is TRBJ1-3 and V is TRBV5-4, with D tentatively TRBD1 (6 bases). The CDR3 is 15 residues long. CDR1 and CDR2 from the germline V gene are SGHNT and YYREEE (reference sequence). V lost 5 bases, J lost 0 bases, and 12 bases lay in between. The chain's CDR3 is CASSRDTSSGNTIYF. The CDR3 DNA follows: TGTGCCAGCAGTCGGGACACGAGCTCTGGAAACACCATATATTTT.

The V call is TRBV4-1, the J call TRBJ2-7, with D possibly TRBD1 on 6 matching bases. V lost 0 bases, J lost 11 bases, and 17 bases lay in between. This CDR3 comprises 14 residues. Germline loops: CDR1 MGHRA, CDR2 YSYEKL. The CDR3 here is CASSQESGAPAEYF. Written as DNA, the CDR3 is TGCGCCAGCAGCCAAGAATCAGGGGCACCCGCCGAGTACTTC.

The table lists this clone with a few counts. The genes are TRBV7-8 and TRBJ1-5, with D possibly being TRBD1 (6 bases). In germline, CDR1 is SGHVS, CDR2 FQNEAQ. The CDR3 covers 13 residues. Trimming cost V 3 bases and J 4 bases, with 7 bases left between them. CDR3 DNA sequence: TGTGCCAGCAGCTTCAGGGGTAATCAGCCCCAGCATTTT. Its translation is CASSFRGNQPQHF.

This clone was counted a single time. This chain's CDR3 is CASSLDPGQGQETQYF. In DNA form, the CDR3 reads TGTGCCAGCAGCTTAGACCCTGGACAGGGCCAAGAGACCCAGTACTTC. The chain combines TRBV5-4 with TRBJ2-5, with 8 bases identical to TRBD1. The CDR3 covers 16 residues. Trimming removed 2 bases from V and 1 base from J; junction bases left unmatched: 7. Germline loops: CDR1 SGHNT, CDR2 YYREEE (reference sequence).

V and J are TRBV13 and TRBJ1-2; a weak D match, TRBD1 (6 bases). CDR1 is PRHDT and CDR2 is FYEKMQ in the germline V gene (reference sequence). This CDR3 contains 15 residues. V was pared by 1 base and J by 4 bases, with 13 bases between. This CDR3 reads CASSLEQGTGYGYTF. The CDR3 bases are TGTGCCAGCAGCTTAGAACAGGGAACGGGCTATGGCTACACCTTC.

V and J are TRBV25-1 and TRBJ1-2; D gene uncertain. Per the germline V gene, CDR1 is MGHDK and CDR2 is SYGVNS. Trimming stripped 9 bases from V and 4 bases from J, with 12 bases between. The CDR3 length is 12 residues. The CDR3 coding sequence is TGTGCCAGGCTTGACATCGCCTATGGCTACACCTTC. Protein sequence: CARLDIAYGYTF.

J is TRBJ2-1 and V is TRBV29-1; D not resolved. Germline V gene lookup returns CDR1 SQVTM and CDR2 ANQGSEA. V lost 3 bases and J lost 4, with 7 bases in between. The CDR3 sequence is 12 residues long. Here the CDR3 reads CSVEAVYNEQFF. For the CDR3, the DNA is TGCAGCGTTGAGGCAGTTTACAATGAGCAGTTCTTC.

V usage is TRBV27 and J usage is TRBJ2-5, with 7 nucleotides matching TRBD1. Germline V CDR1 and CDR2: MNHEY, SMNVEV (reference sequence). Losses at the gene ends were 4 bases for V and 2 bases for J; bases not matched to a gene: 7. The CDR3 contains 15 residues. CDR3 in DNA: TGTGCCAGCAGTTCCCCCGGACAGGAACAAGAGACCCAGTACTTC. Translation gives CASSSPGQEQETQYF.

This chain links TRBV30 with TRBJ2-7, with TRBD1 as a possible D gene (5 bases). CDR1 and CDR2 (germline): GTSNPN, SVGIG (reference sequence). V lost 0 bases to trimming and J lost 7 bases, with 16 bases between them. The CDR3 is made up of 14 amino acids. CDR3 nucleotide sequence: TGTGCCTGGAGTGTAGACAGTATGGTTCCAGAGCAGTACTTC. Translated, it gives CAWSVDSMVPEQYF.

V and J are TRBV4-1 and TRBJ2-3, with TRBD1 matching over 9 bases. This CDR3 is 16 amino acids long. CDR1 is MGHRA and CDR2 is YSYEKL in the germline V gene. Losses at the gene ends were 1 base for V and 6 bases for J; bases not matched to a gene: 8. CDR3 region: CASSQAGTGLGDTQYF. In nucleotides, the CDR3 is TGCGCCAGCAGCCAAGCCGGGACAGGGCTTGGGGATACGCAGTATTTT.

The rearrangement joins TRBV7-2 to TRBJ2-7, with D unresolved. This CDR3 is built from 14 residues. V dropped 1 base and J dropped 1 base, with 8 bases sitting between them. Looked up from germline, CDR1 is SGHTA and CDR2 is FQGNSA. CDR3 sequence (DNA): TGTGCCAGCAGCTTAGTGGGCCAATCCTACGAGCAGTACTTC. Its translation is CASSLVGQSYEQYF.

The chain uses TRBV6-4 and TRBJ2-1, with D tentatively TRBD2 (5 bases). The CDR3 sequence is 16 residues long. The V gene's germline CDR1 is MRHNA and CDR2 SNTAGT. Trimming took off 0 bases at V and 0 bases at J, with 9 bases between the two ends. The chain's CDR3 is CASSDSASGSYNEQFF. In nucleotides, the CDR3 is TGTGCCAGCAGTGACTCGGCCAGCGGCTCCTACAATGAGCAGTTCTTC.

V gene TRBV5-1 combines with J gene TRBJ2-6, with TRBD1 matching over 7 bases. Germline CDR1 SGHRS, CDR2 YFSETQ. With 4 bases clipped from V and 4 bases from J, the junction kept 8 bases outside the gene matches. CDR3 length: 16 residues. The CDR3 loop reads CASSTQGLGGANVLTF. DNA for the CDR3: TGCGCCAGCAGCACACAGGGGTTGGGAGGGGCCAACGTCCTGACTTTC. The entire variable domain, with the rest obtained from reference TRBV5-1 and TRBJ2-6, is as follows: KAGVTQTPRYLIKTRGQQVTLSCSPISGHRSVSWYQQTPGQGLQFLFEYFSETQRNKGNFPGRFSGRQFSNSRSEMNVSTLELGDSALYLCASSTQGLGGANVLTFGAGSRLTVL.

The V call is TRBV4-3, the J call TRBJ2-5; perhaps TRBD2 as D (5 bases). From germline, CDR1 is LGHNA and CDR2 YSLEER. The CDR3 contains 15 residues. V lost 0 bases, J lost 5 bases, and 13 bases lay in between. CDR3 bases: TGCGCCAGCAGCCAAGATGGAGGTTTTTGGGAGACCCAGTACTTC. It specifies CASSQDGGFWETQYF.

The chain links TRBV27 to TRBJ1-1; tentatively, D is TRBD1 (5 bases). The germline V and J ends were trimmed by 7 bases and 3 bases, with 12 bases remaining between them. CDR3 size: 13 residues. In germline, CDR1 is MNHEY, CDR2 SMNVEV (reference sequence). The CDR3 coding sequence is TGTGCCAGCAAGCGGCCGGGGGACACTGAAGCTTTCTTT. It codes for CASKRPGDTEAFF.

This clone came up once. V is TRBV5-1 and J is TRBJ2-1; TRBD2 matches at 12 bases. The ends lost 3 bases at V and 4 bases at J; junction bases unmatched: 5. This CDR3 is built from 16 residues. Germline loops: CDR1 SGHRS, CDR2 YFSETQ. The CDR3 region has the DNA TGCGCCAGCAGCTGGGGAACTAGCGGGGGGTACAATGAGCAGTTCTTC. This encodes CASSWGTSGGYNEQFF.

There are a few counts of this clone. This rearrangement joins TRBV5-1 to TRBJ2-1; 10 bases are shared with TRBD1. Germline V gives CDR1 SGHRS, CDR2 YFSETQ. The V segment lost 4 bases and the J segment 6 bases; nucleotides outside the gene matches: 7. The CDR3 runs 15 residues. CDR3 amino acids: CASSHGTGALNEQFF. CDR3 in DNA: TGCGCCAGCAGCCACGGGACAGGGGCCCTCAATGAGCAGTTCTTC.